This TCR beta chain was obtained from a study of blood T cells in healthy people across ages. Isolated PBMCs totaled at least 6 million in each sample. Primed by a sample-barcoded 5' primer and a J-beta primer mix, a second PCR proceeded for about 7 to 12 cycles. TCRdb reanalysed the 5' RACE reads using MiXCR and keeps one entry per CDR3 protein. The sample holds about 1.6 million distinct CDR3 sequences, about 31% seen once. Worth noting for this clonotype: Its antigen is currently unknown.

Study observations and caveats: In older individuals, TCR beta diversity per million T cells was lower, falling roughly linearly with age. A strong correlation was found between TCR beta diversity and the percentage of naive T cells. The lack of PBMC sorting stopped any conclusive naive versus antigen-experienced comparison.

The V and J ends lost 4 bases and 1 base respectively, with 7 bases between them. Germline V CDR1 and CDR2: SGHAT, FQNNGV. The CDR3 sequence is 13 residues long. The sequenced material came from blood. The rearrangement uses TRBV11-2 and TRBJ1-1; D gene ambiguous. The receptor was derived from a woman in her twenties or thirties in good health. The CDR3 sequence is CASSSNRNTEAFF. CDR3 sequence (DNA): TGTGCCAGCAGCTCTAACAGGAACACTGAAGCTTTCTTT.